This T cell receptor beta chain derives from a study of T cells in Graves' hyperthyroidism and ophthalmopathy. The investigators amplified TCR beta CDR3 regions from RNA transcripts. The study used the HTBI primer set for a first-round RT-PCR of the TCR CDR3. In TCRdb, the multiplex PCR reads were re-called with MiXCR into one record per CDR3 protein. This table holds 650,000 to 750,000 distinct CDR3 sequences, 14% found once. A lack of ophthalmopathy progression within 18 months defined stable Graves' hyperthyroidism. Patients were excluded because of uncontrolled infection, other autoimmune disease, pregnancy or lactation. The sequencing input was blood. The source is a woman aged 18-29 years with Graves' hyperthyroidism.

The CDR3 DNA reads as TGCGCCAGCAGCCAAGATCGACTTCCAGATACGCAGTATTTT. Protein product: CASSQDRLPDTQYF. The gene calls are TRBV4-3 and TRBJ2-3; D gene uncertain. Trimming took off 0 bases at V and 4 bases at J, with 8 bases between the two ends. The germline V gene has CDR1 LGHNA and CDR2 YSLEER. The CDR3 has 14 amino acids.